This T cell receptor (beta chain) was sequenced for a study of cytomegalovirus exposure and HLA in healthy donors (TCRdb year 2017). Looking at the study overall: According to an earlier analysis of several hundred of the donors, about 170 million T cells yielded roughly 100 million unique TCR beta sequences and less than 300 Gb of sequence data. Rather than drawing on any new phenotypic data, the later analysis identified candidate immune exposures from TCR beta sequences and the way those sequences occurred across donors. Along with the approximately 650-subject first cohort, a separate validation cohort of around 110 different subjects was used. All discovery cohort repertoires had been generated using a single sequencing platform. The aim of the study was to test whether cataloging public T cell receptors could identify signatures of past pathogen exposure. About five DR-DQ haplotypes were treated as single units for association and clustering because of strong linkage in the cohort. Typing coverage varied by locus: roughly 629-630 donors for A, B, C, DRB1 and DQB1; approximately 500 for DQA1; about 570 for DPA1; roughly 450 for DPB1. The genetic ancestry cluster associated with self-reported Caucasian donors included over 80% of the approximately 400 genotyped donors. In a later genetic analysis, genome-wide SNP genotypes for 398 of the 666 donors were used, and that subset was treated as a discovery cohort. In a later analysis, previously published TCR beta repertoires from 500 to 750 donors were re-analyzed and high-resolution HLA genotyping was added so that TCR occurrence patterns could be studied. Class I and class II HLA loci were covered by the typing at four-digit resolution. High-throughput TCR immunosequencing, statistical association of individual TCRs with disease status, and machine learning were combined to predict cytomegalovirus infection status. An earlier analysis of roughly 580 of the donors used high-throughput TCR beta sequencing to judge whether each TCR beta V gene segment behaved as functional or pseudogenic. The study profiled the T cell repertoires of hundreds of subjects by immunosequencing and related them to cytomegalovirus serostatus. Donor age, sex, ethnicity and CMV serostatus were collected together with the repertoire data. Among 350 to 400 genotyped donors of the cohort, an average of approximately 230,000 unique TCR beta nucleotide sequences were sequenced per donor, roughly 20% of them non-productive. An early release that covered several hundred HLA-typed donors contained approximately 300 gigabases of sequencing data and about 84 million unique TCR sequences. Broader findings and caveats from the paper: A later analysis reported that several top co-occurrence clusters appeared linked to parvovirus B19, influenza, CMV and Epstein-Barr virus. In a later genetic analysis, a missense DCLRE1C variant was associated with V-gene and J-gene trimming of TCR beta chains, and the association was replicated in an independent cohort. The presence/absence analyses assumed that sequencing depth was roughly uniform across donors, and that assumption may not be true. A later analysis found that most CMV-associated TCR beta chains appeared HLA-restricted, with HLA associations seemingly driven largely by CMV exposure. A later analysis associated about 17,000 TCR beta sequences with specific HLA alleles at a false discovery rate of 0.05. A total of some 180 TCR beta chains were listed by the study as associated with cytomegalovirus. While some public TCRs were present in many individuals, most TCR sequences turned up only very rarely across donors. Because HLA typing was missing for some donors at each locus, association tests included only the typed subset. The cohort was sequenced for TCR beta chains only, and without alpha or paired-chain data the features that could be detected were limited. It was suggested by the authors that the approach could potentially be generalized to other disease states and immunological phenotypes. According to a later analysis, TCR association rates differed among HLA loci, with DRB1 alleles showing the most associated TCRs and HLA-C alleles showing the fewest. Some IMGT-functional V segments, including TRBV6-2 and TRBV6-3, could not be told apart with the 87-base-pair reads, so those segments were excluded. When HLA alleles, especially DR and DQ, strongly co-occurred, TCR associations were difficult to assign to individual alleles. An earlier analysis of roughly 570 of the donors showed that most TCR beta V segments appeared in productive rearrangements either about 87% or about 30% of the time, which broadly matched IMGT annotations. Immune exposure information for the cohort was limited to CMV serostatus. In a later genetic analysis, fewer N-insertions in productive TCRs were reported among donors in an Asian-associated ancestry cluster than the roughly 670-donor mean. The classifier was reported to diagnose cytomegalovirus status with high specificity and sensitivity in both the original and validation cohorts. A further reported finding was that TCR beta sequences accurately predicted the HLA-A and HLA-B alleles for most subjects in the first cohort. Roughly 17 rarely observed V segments, including chromosome 9 orphons, were excluded from the earlier analysis of approximately 500 of the donors because counts were too low. Correlated functional status among segregating V segments might be attributable to linkage disequilibrium, but an unknown experimental factor could not be ruled out. Compared with equally common non-associated chains, HLA-associated TCR beta chains in a later analysis were more clonally expanded and had lower generation probabilities. Three of the identified cytomegalovirus-associated TCR beta chains were confirmed in vitro to be specific for cytomegalovirus antigens. A cluster of highly shared sequence variants was judged likely to represent a technical artifact of the sequencing pipeline.

Libraries were made using the immunoSEQ multiplex PCR assay. The multiplex PCR relied on a mix of 60 forward primers for TCR Vbeta segments and 13 reverse primers for TCR Jbeta segments. Amplification of the CDR3 region of rearranged TCR beta genes was performed with a multiplex PCR assay on genomic DNA. The Illumina HiSeq System was used to sequence the amplified TCR beta libraries as 87-base-pair reads. On the study's bioinformatics: Across the 700 or so repertoires, a later analysis counted some 81 million unique TCR beta chains, some 11 million of which were shared by at least two donors. To remove PCR and sequencing errors, raw reads were error-corrected and collapsed into unique sequences using a nearest-neighbor algorithm that merged closely related sequences. CDR3 sequences were aligned to IMGT reference sequences to assign V, D and J gene segments. For a sequence to be retained, a match of at least six nucleotides to both a V gene segment and a J gene segment was required. Rearrangements were classified as productive when the CDR3 lacked stop codons and remained in frame with V and J, and all other rearrangements were classified as non-productive. Following IMGT convention, CDR3 was defined as the stretch from the second conserved V-encoded cysteine up to the conserved J-encoded phenylalanine. In an earlier analysis of around 640 of the donors, sequences lacking an unambiguous match to a single V gene segment were excluded. In an earlier analysis of almost 600 of the donors, a V segment was called functional when productive rearrangements were above 56.7%, and segregating when the standard deviation between donors exceeded 5%. To diagnose cytomegalovirus status from the catalog of TCR beta chain sequences, a statistical classification framework was built. In a later analysis, V and J genes were assigned by comparing TCR nucleotide sequences against IMGT/GENE-DB human TR gene sequences. The TCRdist pipeline was used in a later analysis to assign CDR3 sequences and most-parsimonious VDJ recombination scenarios. In a later analysis, each TCR beta chain was defined by its CDR3 amino acid sequence together with its V-gene family, and reads lacking a unique V-gene family were excluded. To address suspected cross-contamination and a sequencing artifact, a later analysis removed around 600 highly shared, low-generation-probability nucleotide sequences. In a later analysis, a clonal expansion index for each public chain was calculated from normalized within-repertoire ranks of inferred template counts. A later analysis computed generation probabilities with a VDJ recombination model fitted to out-of-frame rearrangements, and checked the results against IGoR. In a later analysis, hypergeometric tests were used to score TCR-TCR, TCR-HLA and TCR-CMV co-occurrence, with a repertoire-size bias correction applied to TCR pairs. To estimate false discovery rates, a later analysis permuted the HLA or CMV assignments 20 times. In a later analysis, co-occurring TCRs were grouped using DBSCAN, and TCRdist sequence similarity was added for clustering within HLA-allele-positive subsets. For co-occurrence clustering, repertoires with fewer than 30,000 or more than 120,000 public chains were excluded, along with roughly five repertoires with anomalous nucleotide sharing. What TCRdb holds here is the immuneACCESS table cut down to in-frame rearrangements. Part of the clones is not present; checked against another copy, under half of the missing clones reflect an unresolved V gene, and the others are unexplained. V and J calls and clone size come straight from that table; D and trimming were deduced from the DNA. The sample yields about 35,000 clones; about 80% were counted once. The biggest ten clones account for 6% of the sample.

In total, 500 to 700 healthy bone marrow donors made up the cohort. All cohort members were sampled while nominally healthy, although unrecorded immune exposures were likely present. The donor was CMV seronegative and was included in the group of under 450 seronegative cohort members. A peripheral blood sample was collected from each donor, and TCR beta sequencing was performed on peripheral blood mononuclear cells. The Qiagen DNeasy Blood Extraction Kit was used to extract genomic DNA from the blood cell samples. This clone was picked up one time. The antigen it binds to is not known. The sample holds no much larger clone one base away, and base qualities are not on file. The germline ends are 11 bases apart after V is trimmed by 5 bases and J by 4 bases. As encoded in the germline V gene (reference sequence), CDR1 is MNHEY while CDR2 is SMNVEV. From cysteine to phenylalanine, the CDR3 is 13 amino acids long. Only CDR3 DNA is held: 39 bases, read in frame from base 1.

The chain is encoded by TRBV27 joined to TRBJ1-1; the D gene cannot be named for sure. Sequenced sample: PBMCs. The origin of this receptor is a male donor in good health and CMV-seronegative. The DNA is as follows: TGTGCCAGCAGTCAAATCGATAGCACTGAAGCTTTCTTT. This encodes CASSQIDSTEAFF.